The clone carrying this T cell receptor (beta chain) has only a few counts. Its antigen is not known. This sample was taken from a study of T-cell memory formation after mild COVID-19. The wider study: TCR clusters were mostly confined to one donor each. Whole-study findings and limits: Clones that contracted clustered mainly in CM and EM if CD4+ and in EMRA if CD8+.

It was 5'RACE with constant-segment primers that produced the TCR alpha and TCR beta cDNA libraries, which carried sample barcodes and UMIs. TCRdb processed the 5' RACE reads anew with MiXCR; each CDR3 protein has one entry. Of roughly 400,000 distinct CDR3 sequences detected, approximately 25% appear once; the ten largest clones hold around 8.7%. This TCR derives from an adult woman who had mild COVID-19 (a few samples of this study predate the infection). Cell type and time point are not known. The sequenced sample consisted of PBMCs or a T cell subset sorted from them (not recorded which).

CDR3 DNA: TGCGCCAGCAGCTTGGAGCGGCCGCCAGATACGCAGTATTTT. Protein sequence: CASSLERPPDTQYF. The rearrangement links TRBV5-1 to TRBJ2-3; possibly TRBD2 for D (5 bases). V lost 0 bases to trimming and J lost 4 bases, with 9 bases between them. The CDR3 sequence is 14 residues long. CDR1 and CDR2 (germline): SGHRS, YFSETQ.